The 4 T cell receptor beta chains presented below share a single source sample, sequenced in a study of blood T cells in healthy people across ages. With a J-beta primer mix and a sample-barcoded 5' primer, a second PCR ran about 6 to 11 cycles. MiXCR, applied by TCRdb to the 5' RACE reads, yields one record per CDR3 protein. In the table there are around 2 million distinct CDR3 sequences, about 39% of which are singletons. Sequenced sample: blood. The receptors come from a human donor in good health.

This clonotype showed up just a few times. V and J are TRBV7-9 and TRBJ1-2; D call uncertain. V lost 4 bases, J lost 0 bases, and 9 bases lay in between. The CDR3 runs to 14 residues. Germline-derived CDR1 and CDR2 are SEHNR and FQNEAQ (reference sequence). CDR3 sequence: CASSSQPTNYGYTF. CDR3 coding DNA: TGTGCCAGCAGCTCCCAACCTACTAACTATGGCTACACCTTC.

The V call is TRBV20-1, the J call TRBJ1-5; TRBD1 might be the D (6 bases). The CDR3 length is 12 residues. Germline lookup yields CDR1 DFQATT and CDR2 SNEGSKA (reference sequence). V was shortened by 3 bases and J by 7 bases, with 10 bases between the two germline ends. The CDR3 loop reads CSASPGQQPQHF. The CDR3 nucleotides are TGCAGTGCTAGTCCTGGACAGCAGCCCCAGCATTTT.

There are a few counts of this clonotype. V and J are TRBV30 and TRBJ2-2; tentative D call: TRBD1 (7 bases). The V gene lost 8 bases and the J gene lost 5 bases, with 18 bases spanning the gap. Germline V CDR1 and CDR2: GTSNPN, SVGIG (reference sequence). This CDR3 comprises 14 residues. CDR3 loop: CAPLPQGGTGELFF. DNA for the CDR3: TGTGCCCCCCTACCGCAGGGGGGAACCGGGGAGCTGTTTTTT.

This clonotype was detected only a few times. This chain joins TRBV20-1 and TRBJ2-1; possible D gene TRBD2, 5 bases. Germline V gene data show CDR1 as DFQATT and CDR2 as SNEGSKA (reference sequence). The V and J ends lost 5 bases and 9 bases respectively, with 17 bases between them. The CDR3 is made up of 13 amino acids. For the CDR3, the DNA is TGCAGTGCTTGTTCTCGGCCTGGGAGTGAGCAGTTCTTC. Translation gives CSACSRPGSEQFF.